Listed below are T cell receptor beta chains from one sample, sequenced in a study of blood T cells in healthy people across ages. TCRdb passed the 5' RACE reads through MiXCR, listing each CDR3 protein once. The sample contains around 800,000 distinct CDR3 sequences, approximately 59% of which appear only once. The sample was blood. The receptors come from a man between 25 and 39 years old in good health. CDR3s include the opening cysteine and the closing phenylalanine or tryptophan. D genes are given only for firm matches. Some rows have no size entry. The others give once, few or many, or a class for an expanded clone.

v_gene: TRBV28; d_gene: -; abundance: -; j_gene: TRBJ2-6; len: 15; CDR3nt: TGTGCCAGCAGTACAGGGACCTCTGGGGCCAACGTCCTGACTTTC; CDR3aa: CASSTGTSGANVLTF
v_gene: TRBV12-3/TRBV12-4; d_gene: TRBD1; abundance: -; j_gene: TRBJ2-3; len: 15; CDR3nt: TGTGCCAGCAGTCTCGGACAGGCTTTCACAGATACGCAGTATTTT; CDR3aa: CASSLGQAFTDTQYF
v_gene: TRBV20-1; d_gene: -; abundance: -; j_gene: TRBJ1-2; len: 12; CDR3nt: TGCAGTGCAGACGACAGGAACTATGGCTACACCTTC; CDR3aa: CSADDRNYGYTF
v_gene: TRBV7-8; d_gene: TRBD2; abundance: -; j_gene: TRBJ2-1; len: 16; CDR3nt: TGTGCCAGCAGCACAGCGACTAGCGGGTTGATCGTTGAGCAGTTCTTC; CDR3aa: CASSTATSGLIVEQFF
v_gene: TRBV20-1; d_gene: -; abundance: -; j_gene: TRBJ1-2; len: 12; CDR3nt: TGCAGTGCTGAGAACAGGGTTTCTGGCTACACCTTC; CDR3aa: CSAENRVSGYTF
v_gene: TRBV12-3/TRBV12-4; d_gene: -; abundance: -; j_gene: TRBJ1-6; len: 15; CDR3nt: TGTGCCAGCAGCTTGGGGACCCGGGACGGATCACCCCTCCACTTT; CDR3aa: CASSLGTRDGSPLHF
v_gene: TRBV4-1; d_gene: TRBD2; abundance: -; j_gene: TRBJ2-1; len: 15; CDR3nt: TGCGCCAGCAGCCTCTCGGGGACTAGCAGACGAGAGCAGTTCTTC; CDR3aa: CASSLSGTSRREQFF
v_gene: TRBV20-1; d_gene: -; abundance: few; j_gene: TRBJ2-6; len: 12; CDR3nt: TGCAGTGCTCGTTTCTGGGCCAACGTCCTGACTTTC; CDR3aa: CSARFWANVLTF
v_gene: TRBV7-9; d_gene: -; abundance: few; j_gene: TRBJ2-3; len: 16; CDR3nt: TGTGCCAGCAGCCCCGATTGGGGATGGGGCACAGATACGCAGTATTTT; CDR3aa: CASSPDWGWGTDTQYF
v_gene: TRBV10-3; d_gene: -; abundance: -; j_gene: TRBJ2-6; len: 17; CDR3nt: TGTGCCATCAGTGAGTCGATGTTGGGTTCTGGGGCCAACGTCCTGACTTTC; CDR3aa: CAISESMLGSGANVLTF
v_gene: TRBV10-3; d_gene: -; abundance: -; j_gene: TRBJ2-3; len: 15; CDR3nt: TGTGCCATCAGTGAGTCGTTACGGGGGGCGGATACGCAGTATTTT; CDR3aa: CAISESLRGADTQYF
v_gene: TRBV6-6; d_gene: -; abundance: -; j_gene: TRBJ2-7; len: 13; CDR3nt: TGTGCCAGCCTCCAAGAACTAATCCACGAGCAGTACTTC; CDR3aa: CASLQELIHEQYF
v_gene: TRBV10-3; d_gene: -; abundance: -; j_gene: TRBJ2-5; len: 12; CDR3nt: TGTGCCATCAGTGAGTCTCGTGAGACCCAGTACTTC; CDR3aa: CAISESRETQYF
v_gene: TRBV27; d_gene: -; abundance: -; j_gene: TRBJ2-1; len: 14; CDR3nt: TGTGCCAGCAGTCGGGACGGCCTTTACAATGAGCAGTTCTTC; CDR3aa: CASSRDGLYNEQFF
v_gene: TRBV11-3; d_gene: TRBD1; abundance: -; j_gene: TRBJ2-1; len: 16; CDR3nt: TGTGCCAGCAGCTTAGCGAGGACAGGGGCCTACAATGAGCAGTTCTTC; CDR3aa: CASSLARTGAYNEQFF
v_gene: TRBV7-2; d_gene: -; abundance: -; j_gene: TRBJ2-5; len: 11; CDR3nt: TGTGCCAGCAGCCCCTTCCAGACCCAGTACTTC; CDR3aa: CASSPFQTQYF
v_gene: TRBV12-3/TRBV12-4; d_gene: -; abundance: -; j_gene: TRBJ2-4; len: 14; CDR3nt: TGTGCCAGCAGTTATGGGACAAGGTCCAACATTCAGTACTTC; CDR3aa: CASSYGTRSNIQYF
v_gene: TRBV4-1; d_gene: -; abundance: -; j_gene: TRBJ1-2; len: 15; CDR3nt: TGCGCCAGCAGCCTCGAGCATAGAGCGGGGTATGGCTACACCTTC; CDR3aa: CASSLEHRAGYGYTF
v_gene: TRBV10-3; d_gene: TRBD1; abundance: once; j_gene: TRBJ2-7; len: 15; CDR3nt: TGTGCCATCAGTGACTCCGGGACAGGTTCCTACGAGCAGTACTTC; CDR3aa: CAISDSGTGSYEQYF
v_gene: TRBV6-5; d_gene: TRBD1; abundance: -; j_gene: TRBJ1-1; len: 16; CDR3nt: TGTGCCAGCACCCGACAGGGCCCAAAGGGGAACACTGAAGCTTTCTTT; CDR3aa: CASTRQGPKGNTEAFF
v_gene: TRBV10-3; d_gene: TRBD1; abundance: once; j_gene: TRBJ1-2; len: 14; CDR3nt: TGTGCCATCAGTGAAGGGACAGGGGATTTTCGCTACACCTTC; CDR3aa: CAISEGTGDFRYTF
v_gene: TRBV7-2; d_gene: TRBD2; abundance: few; j_gene: TRBJ2-1; len: 15; CDR3nt: TGTGCCAGCAGACTAGGACTAGCGGGGGAGGGGGAGCAGTTCTTC; CDR3aa: CASRLGLAGEGEQFF
v_gene: TRBV28; d_gene: -; abundance: -; j_gene: TRBJ1-2; len: 13; CDR3nt: TGTGCCAGCAGTCACGGGGTAAACTATGGCTACACCTTC; CDR3aa: CASSHGVNYGYTF
v_gene: TRBV9; d_gene: TRBD2; abundance: -; j_gene: TRBJ2-2; len: 17; CDR3nt: TGTGCCAGCAGCGTTACTAGCGGGGGGGCTGGCACCGGGGAGCTGTTTTTT; CDR3aa: CASSVTSGGAGTGELFF
v_gene: TRBV5-1; d_gene: -; abundance: few; j_gene: TRBJ2-7; len: 14; CDR3nt: TGCGCCAGCAGCTTGGCATTGGGGGCGGAGGAGCAGTACTTC; CDR3aa: CASSLALGAEEQYF
v_gene: TRBV7-2; d_gene: -; abundance: -; j_gene: TRBJ2-6; len: 15; CDR3nt: TGTGCCAGCACGGCGGAGGTATTTGGGGCCAACGTCCTGACTTTC; CDR3aa: CASTAEVFGANVLTF
v_gene: TRBV21-1; d_gene: -; abundance: -; j_gene: TRBJ2-7; len: 17; CDR3nt: TGTGCCAGCAGCAAAGGCTTCGGGAGGATAGGCTCCTACGAGCAGTACTTC; CDR3aa: CASSKGFGRIGSYEQYF
v_gene: TRBV20-1; d_gene: -; abundance: -; j_gene: TRBJ2-1; len: 15; CDR3nt: TGCAGTGCTAGGGAGGGCAGGGCTAATTACAATGAGCAGTTCTTC; CDR3aa: CSAREGRANYNEQFF
v_gene: TRBV6-2/TRBV6-3; d_gene: TRBD1; abundance: -; j_gene: TRBJ2-1; len: 15; CDR3nt: TGTGCCAGCAGTGACCGGACAGGGGGCAACAATGAGCAGTTCTTC; CDR3aa: CASSDRTGGNNEQFF
v_gene: TRBV20-1; d_gene: -; abundance: -; j_gene: TRBJ2-1; len: 15; CDR3nt: TGCAGTGCTATTAGCGGCCACAGCTCCTACAATGAGCAGTTCTTC; CDR3aa: CSAISGHSSYNEQFF
v_gene: TRBV2; d_gene: -; abundance: many; j_gene: TRBJ1-5; len: 15; CDR3nt: TGTGCCAGCAGTGCAGAAGCTTCCGGGGGACAGCCCCAGCATTTT; CDR3aa: CASSAEASGGQPQHF
v_gene: TRBV30; d_gene: -; abundance: -; j_gene: TRBJ2-3; len: 15; CDR3nt: TGTGCCTGGCTCCCAGGGCCCCCTCTCACAGATACGCAGTATTTT; CDR3aa: CAWLPGPPLTDTQYF
v_gene: TRBV24-1; d_gene: -; abundance: -; j_gene: TRBJ2-7; len: 16; CDR3nt: TGTGCCACCAGTGATTTGCGGGGGCTTGATTCCTACGAGCAGTACTTC; CDR3aa: CATSDLRGLDSYEQYF
v_gene: TRBV30; d_gene: -; abundance: -; j_gene: TRBJ1-1; len: 13; CDR3nt: TGTGCCTGGAGTATCCAGATAAACACTGAAGCTTTCTTT; CDR3aa: CAWSIQINTEAFF
v_gene: TRBV6-5; d_gene: -; abundance: -; j_gene: TRBJ2-7; len: 14; CDR3nt: TGTGCCAGCAGTTACGGATCGGGGAGCGACGAGCAGTACTTC; CDR3aa: CASSYGSGSDEQYF
v_gene: TRBV20-1; d_gene: -; abundance: -; j_gene: TRBJ2-7; len: 14; CDR3nt: TGCAGTGCGCACCGAACCAGGGATTTCTACGAGCAGTACTTC; CDR3aa: CSAHRTRDFYEQYF
v_gene: TRBV20-1; d_gene: -; abundance: -; j_gene: TRBJ2-1; len: 15; CDR3nt: TGCAGTGCTAGAGATACTGGGGGAGGTTACAATGAGCAGTTCTTC; CDR3aa: CSARDTGGGYNEQFF
v_gene: TRBV12-3/TRBV12-4; d_gene: -; abundance: -; j_gene: TRBJ2-3; len: 16; CDR3nt: TGTGCCAGCAGCTTCCCGTGGGGGAGGAGCACAGATACGCAGTATTTT; CDR3aa: CASSFPWGRSTDTQYF
v_gene: TRBV5-1; d_gene: -; abundance: -; j_gene: TRBJ2-7; len: 15; CDR3nt: TGCGCCAGCAGCTGGCAGGGGTTTAGCTCCTACGAGCAGTACTTC; CDR3aa: CASSWQGFSSYEQYF
v_gene: TRBV7-3; d_gene: TRBD2; abundance: -; j_gene: TRBJ2-7; len: 15; CDR3nt: TGTGCCAGCAGCTTTGGTAGCGGGAGGCCCTACGAGCAGTACTTC; CDR3aa: CASSFGSGRPYEQYF
v_gene: TRBV9; d_gene: -; abundance: -; j_gene: TRBJ2-1; len: 13; CDR3nt: TGTGCCAGCAGCGTCGGACTTTTCAATGAGCAGTTCTTC; CDR3aa: CASSVGLFNEQFF
v_gene: TRBV28; d_gene: -; abundance: -; j_gene: TRBJ2-1; len: 16; CDR3nt: TGTGCCAGCAGTTTCTCCGGCGTCAGCTCCTACAATGAGCAGTTCTTC; CDR3aa: CASSFSGVSSYNEQFF
v_gene: TRBV7-2; d_gene: -; abundance: -; j_gene: TRBJ1-4; len: 17; CDR3nt: TGTGCCAGCAGCTTAGCGCCCATTGGGATGGCTAATGAAAAACTGTTTTTT; CDR3aa: CASSLAPIGMANEKLFF
v_gene: TRBV4-3; d_gene: TRBD1; abundance: -; j_gene: TRBJ2-1; len: 14; CDR3nt: TGCGCCAGCAGTGCCGGGACAGGGTACAATGAGCAGTTCTTC; CDR3aa: CASSAGTGYNEQFF
v_gene: TRBV20-1; d_gene: -; abundance: -; j_gene: TRBJ1-2; len: 14; CDR3nt: TGCAGTGCTAGAGAGGGTGCAATTTGGTCTGGCTACACCTTC; CDR3aa: CSAREGAIWSGYTF
v_gene: TRBV13; d_gene: -; abundance: -; j_gene: TRBJ2-1; len: 12; CDR3nt: TGTGCCAGCAGCTTTCAGGGCAGTGGGCAGTTCTTC; CDR3aa: CASSFQGSGQFF
v_gene: TRBV7-8; d_gene: TRBD1; abundance: -; j_gene: TRBJ2-5; len: 15; CDR3nt: TGTGCCAGCAGAAGTCCGGGACAGGGGTGGGAGACCCAGTACTTC; CDR3aa: CASRSPGQGWETQYF
v_gene: TRBV3-1; d_gene: TRBD1; abundance: -; j_gene: TRBJ1-6; len: 16; CDR3nt: TGTGCCAGCAGCCAAGATATGGGACAGGCTCTTTTGACCCTCCACTTT; CDR3aa: CASSQDMGQALLTLHF
v_gene: TRBV6-5; d_gene: TRBD1; abundance: -; j_gene: TRBJ2-7; len: 14; CDR3nt: TGTGCCAGCAAAGGGACAGGGAGTGCCTACGAGCAGTACTTC; CDR3aa: CASKGTGSAYEQYF
v_gene: TRBV7-2; d_gene: -; abundance: -; j_gene: TRBJ2-7; len: 14; CDR3nt: TGTGCCAGCAGCCCCCAGCCGACCTCCTACGAGCAGTACTTC; CDR3aa: CASSPQPTSYEQYF
v_gene: TRBV7-2; d_gene: TRBD1; abundance: once; j_gene: TRBJ1-1; len: 14; CDR3nt: TGTGCCAGCAGCCGGGACAGGCTGAACACTGAAGCTTTCTTT; CDR3aa: CASSRDRLNTEAFF
v_gene: TRBV2; d_gene: TRBD2; abundance: few; j_gene: TRBJ2-3; len: 16; CDR3nt: TGTGCCAGCAGCCGGCTAGCGGGGGGCGGCACAGATACGCAGTATTTT; CDR3aa: CASSRLAGGGTDTQYF
v_gene: TRBV10-3; d_gene: -; abundance: -; j_gene: TRBJ1-2; len: 15; CDR3nt: TGTGCCATCAGTGAGTCTTACAGCGTCGTTTATGGCTACACCTTC; CDR3aa: CAISESYSVVYGYTF